The 9 T cell receptor beta chains given below trace back to one sample, sequenced in a study of read filtering for tumor transcriptome and immune sequencing. From around 0.4 ug of RNA, a library with molecular barcoded alpha/delta and beta/gamma adaptors was made. TCRdb reprocessed the reads with MiXCR, giving one entry per CDR3 protein. The sample includes over 45,000 distinct CDR3 sequences, more than 20% seen only once; the top ten take about 17%. The sequencing sample was made of a population of CD138-negative cells sorted from bone marrow. The receptor set was obtained from a donor over 35 with multiple myeloma.

The chain couples TRBV12-3 or TRBV12-4 to TRBJ2-2; D is ambiguous. V gave up 4 bases and J gave up 4 bases, with 10 bases separating them. The CDR3 length is 14 residues. CDR3 in DNA: TGTGCCAGCAGTTCCACTCTTGGCACCGGGGAGCTGTTTTTT. It is translated as CASSSTLGTGELFF.

This clonotype appeared a few times. V gene TRBV28 combines with J gene TRBJ2-1; D gene ambiguous. The V and J ends lost 6 bases and 7 bases respectively, with 7 bases between them. The CDR3 has 11 residues. CDR1 MDHEN and CDR2 SYDVKM come from the germline V gene. The CDR3 DNA reads as TGTGCCAGCAGGGTCGAGAATGAGCAGTTCTTC. It yields the protein CASRVENEQFF.

With respect to this clonotype: This clone may be a read error of a much larger clone one base away. The chain has TRBV7-8 and TRBJ2-7; 7 bases are shared with TRBD1. Losses at the gene ends were 5 bases for V and 6 bases for J; bases not matched to a gene: 10. This CDR3 region has 14 residues. Germline values: CDR1 SGHVS, CDR2 FQNEAQ. The CDR3 here is CASSPQEGACEQYF. The CDR3 region has the DNA TGTGCCAGCAGCCCCCAAGAGGGGGCGTGCGAGCAGTACTTC. The full variable domain, completed using reference TRBV7-8 and TRBJ2-7, is GAGVSQSPRYKVAKRGQDVALRCDPISGHVSLFWYQQALGQGPEFLTYFQNEAQLDKSGLPSDRFFAERPEGSVSTLKIQRTQQEDSAVYLCASSPQEGACEQYFGPGTRLTVT.

This clonotype was counted ten times or more. The chain recombines TRBV20-1 with TRBJ2-1; D unclear. The CDR3 consists of 10 residues. The germline gives CDR1 DFQATT, CDR2 SNEGSKA (reference sequence). The germline V and J ends were trimmed by 5 bases and 5 bases, with 4 bases remaining between them. The CDR3 DNA sequence: TGCAGTGCTCAGCACAATGAGCAGTTCTTC. Residues: CSAQHNEQFF.

The sample holds a few counts of this clonotype. At one end the junction does not follow the germline gene, possibly because of a read error. This sequence joins TRBV6-1 and TRBJ2-7; no firm D call. This CDR3 is built from 13 residues. Per germline, CDR1 MNHNS and CDR2 SASEGT. This chain's CDR3 is CAISEAPGPGQYF. In DNA, the CDR3 is TGTGCCATCAGTGAAGCGCCTGGGCCAGGGCAGTACTTC.

This clonotype has only a few counts. A read error likely explains this, since a far larger clone differs by one base. The chain joins TRBV9 to TRBJ2-1; TRBD1 or TRBD2 may be the D gene (5 bases each). The CDR3 runs to 15 residues. Trimming took off 4 bases at V and 0 bases at J, with 11 bases between the two ends. Germline CDR1 and CDR2: SGDLS and YYNGEE. The CDR3 loop is CASSHEGSSYNEQFF. The CDR3 DNA is TGTGCCAGCAGCCACGAGGGGAGCTCCTACAATGAGCAGTTCTTC.

Worth noting for this clonotype: A much larger clonotype is one base distant, so this may be a read error. The chain uses TRBV12-3 or TRBV12-4 and TRBJ2-3; TRBD1 agrees at 8 bases. V trimming: 7 bases; J trimming: 4 bases; junction bases outside the gene matches: 7. The CDR3 has 14 residues. The CDR3 DNA is TGTGCCAGCACCGCAGGGGGCTTGGCAGATACGCAGTATTTT. Translating gives CASTAGGLADTQYF.

In regard to this clonotype: The junction shows a germline mismatch at one end, possibly a read error. The chain couples TRBV5-1 to TRBJ2-1; 9 nucleotides agree with TRBD2. Per germline, CDR1 SGHRS and CDR2 YFSETQ. There are 14 residues in the CDR3. The CDR3 DNA reads TGCGCCAGCAGAGGACTAGCGCGAGACAATGATCAGTTCTTC. Its translation: CASRGLARDNDQFF.

V and J are TRBV21-1 and TRBJ2-1; TRBD2 is the table's D call and was not checked against the DNA. TRBV21-1 is a documented pseudogene. This CDR3 spans 15 amino acids. The CDR3 sequence: CASSIFSGEDNEQFF. In nucleotides, the CDR3 is TGTGCCAGCAGCATTTTTAGCGGAGAGGACAATGAGCAGTTCTTC.